This TCR beta chain was sequenced in a study of T cell responses to AZD1222 COVID-19 vaccine. The study, taken as a whole, reports: Seropositivity was recorded at baseline in only a handful of AZD1222 recipients. Spike-specific TCR breadth and depth grew following two AZD1222 doses. Spike regions recognized by vaccine-associated CD4 TCRs spanned the protein, led by 160-218 and 743-854.

This table comes from immunoSEQ multiplex PCR, and its TCRdb copy is limited to in-frame clones, with some not included. The sample lists 160,000 or so clones, around nine tenths occurring once. On this clone itself: What it binds is unknown.

The CDR3 has 15 amino acids. Trimming removed 4 bases at V and 3 bases at J, with 15 bases between. CDR1 and CDR2 from the germline V gene are KGHSH and LQKENI. The rearrangement links TRBV18 to TRBJ1-1; TRBD1 might be the D (5 bases). Material: peripheral blood, obtained 28 days after the second AZD1222 dose. The clonotype comes from an adult who received the AZD1222 COVID-19 vaccine. For the CDR3, the DNA is TGTGCCAGCTCACAAGAGGGGATTGGGTACACTGAAGCTTTCTTT. Protein: CASSQEGIGYTEAFF.